The clone carrying this T cell receptor (beta chain) has only a few counts. Antigen specificity is unknown. This entry belongs to a study of early T cells in non-severe SARS-CoV-2 infection. Background on the study: Alpha and beta chains were unpaired, from unsorted whole-blood bulk RNA.

From germline, CDR1 is SGHAT and CDR2 FQNNGV. V gave up 5 bases and J gave up 9 bases, with 11 bases separating them. This CDR3 is built from 13 residues. Study-level results: The matching step, a VDJdb search, favored anti-spike CD8 responses and missed private and CD4 specificities.

In the library, individual cDNA molecules carried attached unique molecular identifiers. TCRdb re-called the 5' RACE reads through MiXCR, storing one row per CDR3 protein. The table shows tens of thousands of distinct CDR3 sequences, with over 15% occurring only once. The chain links TRBV11-2 to TRBJ1-6; D ambiguous. The TCR was taken from an adult who was a healthcare worker with PCR-confirmed SARS-CoV-2 infection or an uninfected control (not recorded which). The sequencing here drew on whole blood, taken at baseline. CDR3 sequence: CASSGGDPSPLHF. CDR3 in DNA: TGTGCCAGCAGCGGAGGAGACCCTTCACCCCTCCACTTT.